The entry below gives a single T cell receptor beta chain sequence along with its context. There are 15 residues in the CDR3. Per germline, CDR1 LNHDA and CDR2 SQIVND (reference sequence). V was clipped by 5 bases and J by 6 bases, with 17 bases between them. The data originate from a study of blood T cell repertoires in COVID-19. Profiling relied on immunoSEQ multiplex PCR, and the TCRdb table lists in-frame clones only, not all of them. The sample consists of some 130,000 clones, over 60% of them appearing once. This TCR came from a woman aged 70-85 years with acute or convalescent COVID-19. The rearrangement uses TRBV19 and TRBJ2-1; weak D call: TRBD2 (6 bases). The sequenced sample consisted of peripheral blood. The DNA of the CDR3 is TGTGCCAGTAGTCGGGACTCCCTTGTAGGCAATGAGCAGTTCTTC. Translation gives CASSRDSLVGNEQFF.